This entry lists 27 T cell receptor beta chains sequenced from one sample in a study of early T cells in non-severe SARS-CoV-2 infection. One entry per CDR3 protein results from TCRdb running MiXCR on the 5' RACE reads. In the table there are roughly 40,000 distinct CDR3 sequences, under 8% of which are singletons. The sample was whole blood. The receptors were gathered from an adult who was a healthcare worker with PCR-confirmed SARS-CoV-2 infection or an uninfected control (not recorded which).

The chain recombines TRBV7-9 with TRBJ2-1; the D gene is possibly TRBD2 (5 bases). The CDR3 is made up of 15 amino acids. With 1 base removed from V and 7 bases from J, the gap between germline ends came to 14 bases. Germline V gene lookup returns CDR1 SEHNR and CDR2 FQNEAQ (reference sequence). The CDR3, as DNA: TGTGCCAGCAGCTTAGGATCGGGAACCGAGAATGAGCAGTTCTTC. Protein product: CASSLGSGTENEQFF.

Ten or more counts support this clonotype. The chain uses TRBV12-3 or TRBV12-4 and TRBJ1-5; TRBD1 aligns across 7 bases. This CDR3 has 15 residues. Trimming removed 1 base from V and 5 bases from J; junction bases left unmatched: 5. CDR3: CASSLDRGGYQPQHF. CDR3 sequence (DNA): TGTGCCAGCAGTTTAGACAGGGGAGGGTATCAGCCCCAGCATTTT.

This clonotype was seen at least ten times. This rearrangement joins TRBV5-1 to TRBJ2-7, with D unclear. V was clipped by 5 bases and J by 6 bases, with 12 bases between them. CDR1 is SGHRS and CDR2 is YFSETQ in the germline V gene. This CDR3 is built from 12 residues. The CDR3 here is CASRSEAGEQYF. CDR3 in DNA: TGCGCCAGCAGAAGTGAAGCCGGCGAGCAGTACTTC.

This clonotype was counted only a few times. This sequence joins TRBV12-3 or TRBV12-4 and TRBJ2-7; 7 bases agree with TRBD2. With V trimmed by 5 bases and J by 2 bases, 6 bases remained unmatched. The CDR3 spans 14 residues. DNA for the CDR3: TGTGCCAGCAGTCCCGGGACTATTCCCTACGAGCAGTACTTC. It is translated as CASSPGTIPYEQYF.

In DNA, the CDR3 is TGCAGTGCTGGTCTCGGTAGCAATCAGCCCCAGCATTTT. This sequence encodes CSAGLGSNQPQHF. The chain combines TRBV20-1 with TRBJ1-5; the D is unclear. CDR1 and CDR2 from the germline V gene are DFQATT and SNEGSKA (reference sequence). CDR3 length: 13 amino acids. V shed 5 bases and J shed 0 bases, with 8 bases lying between them.

The chain employs TRBV7-8 and TRBJ2-3; no clear D gene. The CDR3 extends over 15 amino acids. V was clipped by 1 base and J by 2 bases, with 10 bases between them. Germline assignment: CDR1 SGHVS and CDR2 FQNEAQ. The chain's CDR3 is CASSLGSGNTDTQYF. The CDR3 DNA is TGTGCCAGCAGCTTAGGGAGTGGGAACACAGATACGCAGTATTTT.

This clonotype was recorded at least ten times. This chain uses TRBV6-6 with TRBJ2-3; no clear D gene. Germline CDR1 MNHNY, CDR2 SVGAGI (reference sequence). CDR3 length: 13 amino acids. Trimming stripped 2 bases from V and 2 bases from J, with 5 bases between. The CDR3 spells CASSYTATDTQYF. In nucleotides, the CDR3 is TGTGCCAGCAGTTACACGGCCACAGATACGCAGTATTTT.

The chain is built from TRBV4-1 and TRBJ2-7; D is unclear. The CDR3 is 15 amino acids. V gave up 2 bases and J gave up 4 bases, with 15 bases separating them. Germline loops: CDR1 MGHRA, CDR2 YSYEKL. CDR3 protein: CASSQIVSGEYEQYF. CDR3 nucleotides: TGCGCCAGCAGCCAAATCGTTTCAGGAGAGTACGAGCAGTACTTC.

J is TRBJ1-2 and V is TRBV7-9, with a tentative D call TRBD1 (6 bases). V was shortened by 5 bases and J by 8 bases, with 12 bases between the two germline ends. CDR3 length: 12 amino acids. Germline values: CDR1 SEHNR, CDR2 FQNEAQ (reference sequence). The CDR3 spells CASSPQGRGYTF. For the CDR3, the DNA is TGTGCCAGCAGCCCCCAGGGGAGAGGCTACACCTTC.

The chain carries TRBV4-1 and TRBJ1-1, with no clear D. Germline assignment: CDR1 MGHRA and CDR2 YSYEKL. Trimming cost V 4 bases and J 6 bases, with 12 bases left between them. This CDR3 is built from 13 residues. CDR3 region: CASSPRPSPEAFF. The CDR3 DNA sequence: TGCGCCAGCAGCCCCCGACCGAGCCCTGAAGCTTTCTTT.

This clonotype was seen many times. This chain links TRBV3-1 with TRBJ1-1, with a weak D call TRBD1 (5 bases). V was clipped by 4 bases and J by 10 bases, with 19 bases between them. The germline V gene encodes CDR1 LGHDT and CDR2 YNNKEL (reference sequence). The CDR3 spans 14 residues. The CDR3 protein is CASSRDTTGGGAFF. In DNA, the CDR3 is TGTGCCAGCAGCCGAGACACTACCGGCGGGGGAGCTTTCTTT. Looking up the rest from reference TRBV3-1 and TRBJ1-1 gives the full variable domain: DTAVSQTPKYLVTQMGNDKSIKCEQNLGHDTMYWYKQDSKKFLKIMFSYNNKELIINETVPNRFSPKSPDKAHLNLHINSLELGDSAVYFCASSRDTTGGGAFFGQGTRLTVV.

This sequence joins TRBV29-1 and TRBJ2-3; D is ambiguous. The CDR3 spans 12 residues. Per germline, CDR1 SQVTM and CDR2 ANQGSEA. Trimming removed 5 bases from V and 3 bases from J, with 9 bases in between. The chain's CDR3 is CSVWRATDTQYF. DNA of the CDR3: TGCAGCGTTTGGCGAGCGACAGATACGCAGTATTTT.

V is TRBV10-3 and J is TRBJ2-4; TRBD1 matches at 10 bases. Trimming removed 10 bases from V and 6 bases from J; junction bases left unmatched: 3. The V gene's germline CDR1 is ENHRY and CDR2 SYGVKD. The CDR3 is 12 amino acids. CDR3 sequence: CASWDRGNIQYF. Written as DNA, the CDR3 is TGTGCCAGCTGGGACAGGGGAAACATTCAGTACTTC.

A note on this clonotype: A much more abundant neighbour one base away suggests this may be a read error. The V call is TRBV10-1, the J call TRBJ2-1; 10 nucleotides match TRBD2. Germline values: CDR1 WNHNN, CDR2 SYGVQD (reference sequence). J was trimmed by 7 bases and V by 11 bases; bases with no gene match: 11. The CDR3 loop spans 14 amino acids. CDR3 sequence: CAGSEREGRNEQFF. DNA of the CDR3: TGCGCCGGTTCCGAGCGGGAGGGGCGGAATGAGCAGTTCTTC.

This clonotype was counted only a few times. The rearrangement links TRBV30 to TRBJ1-2; D possibly corresponds to TRBD1 (5 bases). From germline, CDR1 is GTSNPN and CDR2 SVGIG (reference sequence). The CDR3 extends over 11 amino acids. V gave up 6 bases and J gave up 4 bases, with 9 bases separating them. The CDR3 region is CACGTVYGYTF. CDR3 nucleotides: TGTGCCTGCGGGACGGTCTATGGCTACACCTTC.

This clonotype was recorded a few times. This chain joins TRBV29-1 and TRBJ2-5, with TRBD1 matching over 8 bases. Germline CDR1 SQVTM, CDR2 ANQGSEA. V dropped 4 bases and J dropped 5; count of bases not matched to a gene: 6. This CDR3 has 13 amino acids. CDR3 coding DNA: TGCAGCGTTGCGGTCCAGGGGGCCGAGACCCAGTACTTC. Protein: CSVAVQGAETQYF.

This clonotype has only a few counts. J is TRBJ1-1 and V is TRBV18; D is perhaps TRBD1 (6 bases). The CDR3 is 12 residues long. CDR1 and CDR2 (germline): KGHSH, LQKENI. Trimming shortened V by 5 bases and J by 11 bases, and 15 bases separated the two germline ends. CDR3 loop: CASSLQGWGAFF. CDR3 nucleotides: TGTGCCAGCTCATTACAGGGATGGGGGGCTTTCTTT. Full variable domain (missing parts from reference TRBV18 and TRBJ1-1): NAGVMQNPRHLVRRRGQEARLRCSPMKGHSHVYWYRQLPEEGLKFMVYLQKENIIDESGMPKERFSAEFPKEGPSILRIQQVVRGDSAAYFCASSLQGWGAFFGQGTRLTVV.

The chain carries TRBV6-5 and TRBJ2-1, with D hard to call. Trimming pared 6 bases from V and 0 bases from J, leaving 15 bases between. CDR1 and CDR2 (germline): MNHEY, SVGAGI. The CDR3 covers 16 residues. CDR3 sequence: CASSMDLYSSYNEQFF. The DNA of the CDR3 is TGTGCCAGCAGCATGGACCTTTATAGCTCCTACAATGAGCAGTTCTTC.

This clonotype occurred a few times. The chain links TRBV28 to TRBJ2-3, with D maybe TRBD2 (5 bases). Per the germline V gene, CDR1 is MDHEN and CDR2 is SYDVKM. V was clipped by 3 bases and J by 0 bases, with 13 bases between them. The CDR3 runs to 16 residues. CDR3 sequence (DNA): TGTGCCAGCAGTTTCCAACCGGGGTTAAGCACAGATACGCAGTATTTT. Translating gives CASSFQPGLSTDTQYF.

This clonotype came up many times. The chain couples TRBV19 to TRBJ1-1, with TRBD1 matching 8 bases. With 5 bases clipped from V and 4 bases from J, the junction kept 6 bases outside the gene matches. This CDR3 has 14 amino acids. Per the germline V gene, CDR1 is LNHDA and CDR2 is SQIVND (reference sequence). The CDR3 is CASSSRGLGTEAFF. As DNA, the CDR3 is TGTGCCAGTAGTTCCAGGGGGCTTGGCACTGAAGCTTTCTTT. The whole variable domain, filled in from reference TRBV19 and TRBJ1-1, reads DGGITQSPKYLFRKEGQNVTLSCEQNLNHDAMYWYRQDPGQGLRLIYYSQIVNDFQKGDIAEGYSVSREKKESFPLTVTSAQKNPTAFYLCASSSRGLGTEAFFGQGTRLTVV.

The chain is built from TRBV4-1 and TRBJ1-1; TRBD1 agrees at 7 bases. V gave up 4 bases and J gave up 3 bases; unmatched junction bases: 8. Germline CDR1 is MGHRA and CDR2 is YSYEKL. This CDR3 is built from 15 residues. The chain's CDR3 is CASSPWGQKDTEAFF. The CDR3 DNA is TGCGCCAGCAGCCCATGGGGACAGAAAGACACTGAAGCTTTCTTT.

This clonotype has a handful of counts. The rearrangement joins TRBV28 to TRBJ1-3; D not resolved. Trimming removed 10 bases from V and 5 bases from J, with 12 bases in between. The CDR3 totals 12 residues. The germline V gene encodes CDR1 MDHEN and CDR2 SYDVKM. The CDR3 loop reads CATVPRRNTIYF. CDR3 nucleotides: TGTGCCACGGTCCCCCGGAGAAACACCATATATTTT.

This clonotype occurred many times. The rearrangement links TRBV6-1 to TRBJ2-3, with 10 bases matching TRBD2. After removal of 4 bases from V and 3 bases from J, the junction contained 4 bases not matched to a gene. This CDR3 spans 15 amino acids. Germline loops: CDR1 MNHNS, CDR2 SASEGT. This CDR3 reads CASSGSSGSTDTQYF. Here the CDR3 DNA reads TGTGCCAGCAGTGGCTCTAGCGGGAGTACAGATACGCAGTATTTT.

Only a few counts were recorded for this clonotype. The V call is TRBV7-9, the J call TRBJ1-2; TRBD1 is a possible D gene (6 bases). Per germline, CDR1 SEHNR and CDR2 FQNEAQ (reference sequence). The CDR3 length is 15 residues. Between the trimmed V and J ends, which lost 4 bases and 4 bases, there was a span of 16 bases. This CDR3 is CASSSQTGTSYGYTF. CDR3 sequence (DNA): TGTGCCAGCAGCTCGCAAACAGGGACGAGCTATGGCTACACCTTC.

This clonotype was recorded at least ten times. The rearrangement joins TRBV20-1 to TRBJ1-1; D gene uncertain. Germline CDR1 DFQATT, CDR2 SNEGSKA (reference sequence). The V and J ends lost 3 bases and 4 bases respectively, with 3 bases between them. This CDR3 is 10 amino acids long. DNA of the CDR3: TGCAGTGCTAGTGCCACTGAAGCTTTCTTT. It yields the protein CSASATEAFF.

This clonotype was observed at least ten times. The chain employs TRBV20-1 and TRBJ2-7, with 10 bases fitting TRBD2. This CDR3 region has 15 residues. In germline, CDR1 is DFQATT, CDR2 SNEGSKA (reference sequence). V was clipped by 5 bases and J by 0 bases; unmatched bases: 7. The CDR3 bases are TGCAGTGCTGCCCGGACTAGCGGAACCTCCTACGAGCAGTACTTC. Translation gives CSAARTSGTSYEQYF.

This clonotype was observed a handful of times. V and J are TRBV12-3 or TRBV12-4 and TRBJ2-3; TRBD2 matches at 11 bases. J gave up 5 bases and V 1 base, and 2 bases lay outside the gene matches. CDR3 length: 15 residues. CDR3 in DNA: TGTGCCAGCAGTTTAGTGACTAGCGGGAAAGATACGCAGTATTTT. This sequence encodes CASSLVTSGKDTQYF.